Presented here are 14 T cell receptor beta chains from one specimen sequenced in a study of identical twins. TCRdb reprocessed the 5' RACE reads via MiXCR and lists one record per CDR3 protein. Found here are more than 650,000 distinct CDR3 sequences, around 6.1% of them singletons; the top ten hold 1.5% to 2%. Sequencing was carried out using naive T cells sorted from blood. The receptor set was obtained from a man aged 18-30 years in good health.

This clonotype was recorded at least ten times. CDR3 DNA: TGTGCCAGCAGTTTCCGGGACAGCTCCCTCGAGCAGTACTTC. It encodes CASSFRDSSLEQYF. V usage is TRBV27 and J usage is TRBJ2-7; 7 nucleotides align to TRBD1. The ends lost 3 bases at V and 6 bases at J; junction bases unmatched: 8. The V gene's germline CDR1 is MNHEY and CDR2 SMNVEV (reference sequence). This CDR3 has 14 amino acids.

Ten or more counts support this clonotype. V is TRBV6-5 and J is TRBJ2-2; tentatively, D is TRBD1 (5 bases). This CDR3 spans 16 amino acids. Trimming left V 0 bases short and J 0 bases short, with 8 bases between. Germline V gene data show CDR1 as MNHEY and CDR2 as SVGAGI. The CDR3 bases are TGTGCCAGCAGTTACTCGGGGCAGCCGAACACCGGGGAGCTGTTTTTT. Its protein is CASSYSGQPNTGELFF.

This clonotype was picked up a small number of times. The chain links TRBV27 to TRBJ2-5, with TRBD1 matching over 7 bases. The V segment lost 4 bases and the J segment 1 base; nucleotides outside the gene matches: 12. Germline loops: CDR1 MNHEY, CDR2 SMNVEV (reference sequence). The CDR3 covers 17 residues. The CDR3 protein is CASSSLRRTGAQETQYF. The DNA of the CDR3 is TGTGCCAGCAGTTCCCTCCGTCGGACAGGCGCCCAAGAGACCCAGTACTTC.

This clonotype was recorded at least ten times. The chain has TRBV20-1 and TRBJ2-3, with D perhaps TRBD2 (5 bases). The germline V gene has CDR1 DFQATT and CDR2 SNEGSKA (reference sequence). The CDR3 spans 14 residues. V dropped 3 bases and J dropped 4 bases, with 14 bases sitting between them. For the CDR3, the DNA is TGCAGTGCTAGGTTCCAGCGGCCCGCAGATACGCAGTATTTT. It translates to CSARFQRPADTQYF.

This clonotype was seen at least ten times. The V call is TRBV7-9, the J call TRBJ1-5; no clear D. The CDR3 extends over 13 amino acids. Per the germline V gene, CDR1 is SEHNR and CDR2 is FQNEAQ (reference sequence). The ends were cut back, 2 bases at V and 5 bases at J, with 7 bases in the middle. The CDR3 loop is CASSLTDDQPQHF. The CDR3, as DNA: TGTGCCAGCAGCTTAACTGATGATCAGCCCCAGCATTTT.

This clonotype has at least ten counts. The chain uses TRBV12-3 or TRBV12-4 and TRBJ2-1; the D gene could be TRBD1 or TRBD2 (7 bases each). V shed 10 bases and J shed 8 bases, with 18 bases lying between them. The CDR3 runs 13 residues. As DNA, the CDR3 is TGTGCCACCAAACCAGGGGGGGGCGATGAGCAGTTCTTC. This encodes CATKPGGGDEQFF.

This sequence joins TRBV27 and TRBJ2-7; 10 positions agree with TRBD2. Losses at the gene ends were 0 bases for V and 3 bases for J; bases not matched to a gene: 5. This CDR3 region has 16 residues. CDR1 MNHEY and CDR2 SMNVEV come from the germline V gene (reference sequence). CDR3 nucleotides: TGTGCCAGCAGTTTATCTCCTAGCGGGAGTCTCTACGAGCAGTACGTC. It codes for CASSLSPSGSLYEQYV.

This clonotype has at least ten counts. The chain employs TRBV20-1 and TRBJ2-1, with a possible D match to TRBD2 (5 bases). This CDR3 spans 13 amino acids. Deletions cut 4 bases from V and 6 bases from J, with 13 bases between. Looked up from germline, CDR1 is DFQATT and CDR2 is SNEGSKA (reference sequence). The CDR3 nucleotides are TGCAGTGCTACAAGACTGCGGGCCAATGAGCAGTTCTTC. Translating it yields CSATRLRANEQFF.

This clonotype was counted a few times. CDR3 sequence (DNA): TGTGCCAGCAGCTTACGGGTTGCGGGGTTTGGGGAGCTGTTTTTT. Protein sequence: CASSLRVAGFGELFF. The chain links TRBV7-2 to TRBJ2-2, with D perhaps TRBD2 (6 bases). This CDR3 is 15 amino acids long. V was cut by 2 bases and J by 8 bases, with 15 bases left in between. The germline V gene has CDR1 SGHTA and CDR2 FQGNSA.

This clonotype was picked up a small number of times. The V gene is TRBV14, the J gene TRBJ2-1, with 10 bases matching TRBD2. The trim removed 6 bases at V and 5 bases at J, leaving 4 bases unmatched. This CDR3 is built from 14 residues. Germline CDR1 and CDR2: SGHDN and FVKESK. The CDR3 bases are TGTGCCAGCAGACGGGGACTAGCGAACAATGAGCAGTTCTTC. Its protein is CASRRGLANNEQFF.

This clonotype appeared a few times. The rearrangement joins TRBV30 to TRBJ2-1, with TRBD2 matching over 11 bases. The CDR3 spans 15 residues. Germline CDR1 reads GTSNPN; CDR2 reads SVGIG (reference sequence). V was clipped by 6 bases and J by 3 bases; unmatched bases: 7. For the CDR3, the DNA is TGTGCCTGCCCCGGGACTAGCGGTTTCTACAATGAGCAGTTCTTC. Amino acids: CACPGTSGFYNEQFF.

Remarks on this clonotype: Just one base apart from a much larger clone, this may be a read error. The rearrangement links TRBV28 to TRBJ2-2; TRBD2 agrees at 10 bases. Germline V gives CDR1 MDHEN, CDR2 SYDVKM. The CDR3 is 15 residues long. Unmatched junction bases numbered 6, after V lost 6 bases and J lost 5 bases. The CDR3 region has the DNA TGTGCCAGCAGACCAGCGGGAGGGCCTACCGGGGAGCTGTTTTTT. Translated, it gives CASRPAGGPTGELFF. The full variable domain, completed using reference TRBV28 and TRBJ2-2, is DVKVTQSSRYLVKRTGEKVFLECVQDMDHENMFWYRQDPGLGLRLIYFSYDVKMKEKGDIPEGYSVSREKKERFSLILESASTNQTSMYLCASRPAGGPTGELFFGEGSRLTVL.

This clonotype has a count of ten or more. This sequence joins TRBV6-2 or TRBV6-3 and TRBJ2-7, with D unclear. This CDR3 spans 12 amino acids. V dropped 2 bases and J dropped 4 bases, with 6 bases sitting between them. Germline V lookup: CDR1 MNHEY, CDR2 SVGEGT. CDR3 region: CASSYPLYEQYF. The CDR3 DNA follows: TGTGCCAGCAGTTACCCCCTGTACGAGCAGTACTTC.

This clonotype was observed many times. V usage is TRBV12-3 or TRBV12-4 and J usage is TRBJ2-7, with 7 bases aligning to TRBD1. Germline trimming cut 3 bases from V and 4 bases from J; bases unmatched to any gene: 3. The CDR3 runs to 13 residues. CDR3 nucleotides: TGTGCCAGCAGTTTGACAGGGCTATACGAGCAGTACTTC. Translated, it gives CASSLTGLYEQYF.